The TCR beta chain described here comes from a study of T-cell reconstitution after alpha-beta-depleted transplantation in children. Unique molecular identifiers were used to barcode this TCRbeta library. MiXCR was run by TCRdb on the PCR reads, yielding one entry per CDR3 protein. The table lists 350,000 to 450,000 distinct CDR3 sequences, 13% of them singletons. The CDR3 length is 16 residues. CDR1 is MNHEY and CDR2 is SMNVEV in the germline V gene (reference sequence). Trimming pared 6 bases from V and 7 bases from J, leaving 25 bases between. The TCR sequence derives from a human donor who donated a stem cell graft to a child with Fanconi anemia. V gene TRBV27 combines with J gene TRBJ2-7, with D perhaps matching TRBD2 (6 bases). The source was PBMCs, collected from the stem cell graft. This CDR3 reads CASSRTKWTTNEEQYF. The CDR3 DNA follows: TGTGCCAGCAGCCGTACCAAATGGACTACCAACGAGGAGCAGTACTTC.